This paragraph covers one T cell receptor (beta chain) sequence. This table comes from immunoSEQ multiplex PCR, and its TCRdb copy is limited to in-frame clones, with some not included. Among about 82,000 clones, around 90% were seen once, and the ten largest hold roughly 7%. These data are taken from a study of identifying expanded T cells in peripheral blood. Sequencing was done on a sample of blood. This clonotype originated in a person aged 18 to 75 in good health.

In DNA, the CDR3 is TGCAGCGTTAGCCGACTGCAGGACGAGCAGTACTTC. It encodes CSVSRLQDEQYF. The rearrangement uses TRBV29-1 and TRBJ2-7; D call uncertain. This CDR3 is built from 12 residues. The V end lost 5 bases, the J end lost 5 bases, and 13 bases lay between the germline ends. CDR1 and CDR2 from the germline V gene are SQVTM and ANQGSEA.